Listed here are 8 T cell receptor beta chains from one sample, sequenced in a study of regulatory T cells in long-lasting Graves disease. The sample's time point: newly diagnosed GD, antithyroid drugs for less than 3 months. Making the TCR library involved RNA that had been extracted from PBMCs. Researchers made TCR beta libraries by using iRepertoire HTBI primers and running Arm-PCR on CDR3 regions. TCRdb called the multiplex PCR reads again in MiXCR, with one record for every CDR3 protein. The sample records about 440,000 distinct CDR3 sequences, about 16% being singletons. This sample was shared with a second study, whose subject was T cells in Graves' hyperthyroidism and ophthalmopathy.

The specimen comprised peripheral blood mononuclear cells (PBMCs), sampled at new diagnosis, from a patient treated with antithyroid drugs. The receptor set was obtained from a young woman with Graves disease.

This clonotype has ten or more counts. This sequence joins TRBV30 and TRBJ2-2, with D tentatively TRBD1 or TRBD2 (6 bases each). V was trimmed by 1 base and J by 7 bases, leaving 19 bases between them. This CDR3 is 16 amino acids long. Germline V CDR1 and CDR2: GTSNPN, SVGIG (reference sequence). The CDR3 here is CAWSAEGHPTHGELFF. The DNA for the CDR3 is TGTGCCTGGAGTGCGGAGGGACATCCGACCCACGGGGAGCTGTTTTTT. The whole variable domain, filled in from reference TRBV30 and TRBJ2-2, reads SQTIHQWPATLVQPVGSPLSLECTVEGTSNPNLYWYRQAAGRGLQLLFYSVGIGQISSEVPQNLSASRPQDRQFILSSKKLLLSDSGFYLCAWSAEGHPTHGELFFGEGSRLTVL.

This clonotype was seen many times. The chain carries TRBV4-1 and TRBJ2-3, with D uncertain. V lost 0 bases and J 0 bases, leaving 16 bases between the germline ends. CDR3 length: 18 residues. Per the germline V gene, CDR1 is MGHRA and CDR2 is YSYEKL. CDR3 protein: CASSQEGMDVTSTDTQYF. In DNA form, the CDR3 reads TGCGCCAGCAGCCAAGAGGGGATGGATGTCACTAGCACAGATACGCAGTATTTT.

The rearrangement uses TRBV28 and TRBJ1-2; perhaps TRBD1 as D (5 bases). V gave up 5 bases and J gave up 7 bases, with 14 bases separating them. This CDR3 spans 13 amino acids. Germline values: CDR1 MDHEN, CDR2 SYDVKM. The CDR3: CASSRSWQGGYTF. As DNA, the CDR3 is TGTGCCAGCAGTCGATCTTGGCAGGGTGGCTACACCTTC.

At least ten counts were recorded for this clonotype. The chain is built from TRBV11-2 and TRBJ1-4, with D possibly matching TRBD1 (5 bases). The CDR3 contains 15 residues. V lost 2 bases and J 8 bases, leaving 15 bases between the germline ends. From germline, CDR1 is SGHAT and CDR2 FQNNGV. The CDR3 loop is CASSLTGALGEKLFF. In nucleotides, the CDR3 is TGTGCCAGCAGCTTAACTGGGGCGTTAGGAGAAAAACTGTTTTTT.

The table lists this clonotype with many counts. CDR3 loop: CASKLGGAGEKLFF. CDR3 nucleotides: TGTGCCAGCAAATTGGGGGGGGCCGGCGAAAAACTGTTTTTT. The V call is TRBV28, the J call TRBJ1-4, with D possibly matching TRBD1 (6 bases). Germline CDR1 and CDR2: MDHEN and SYDVKM. V gave up 7 bases and J gave up 8 bases, with 17 bases separating them. The CDR3 contains 14 residues.

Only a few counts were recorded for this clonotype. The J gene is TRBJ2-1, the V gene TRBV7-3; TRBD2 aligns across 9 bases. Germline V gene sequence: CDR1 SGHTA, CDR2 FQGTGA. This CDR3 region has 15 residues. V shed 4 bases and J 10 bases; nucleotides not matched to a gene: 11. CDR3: CASSSSGTSRTEQFF. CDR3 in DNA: TGTGCCAGCAGCTCTTCCGGGACTAGCCGAACAGAGCAGTTCTTC.

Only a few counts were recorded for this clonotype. The DNA for the CDR3 is TGTGCCAGCTCTCGGGGAATTGGGACAGGGGGCAATGAGCAGTTCTTC. It yields the protein CASSRGIGTGGNEQFF. V usage is TRBV18 and J usage is TRBJ2-1; TRBD1 matches 11 bases. The CDR3 length is 16 residues. V shed 6 bases, J shed 6 bases, and the junction held 10 bases outside the gene matches. Germline CDR1 and CDR2: KGHSH and LQKENI. The full variable domain, rest sourced from reference TRBV18 and TRBJ2-1, is NAGVMQNPRHLVRRRGQEARLRCSPMKGHSHVYWYRQLPEEGLKFMVYLQKENIIDESGMPKERFSAEFPKEGPSILRIQQVVRGDSAAYFCASSRGIGTGGNEQFFGPGTRLTVL.

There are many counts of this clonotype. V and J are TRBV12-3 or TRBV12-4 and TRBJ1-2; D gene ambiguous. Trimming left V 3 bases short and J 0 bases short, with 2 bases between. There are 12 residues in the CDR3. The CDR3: CASSFTNYGYTF. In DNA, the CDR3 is TGTGCCAGCAGTTTTACTAACTATGGCTACACCTTC.